This T cell receptor (beta chain) was captured in a study of shared clonotypes between healthy human individuals. General study points: Relative to their counterparts shared across all four donors, non-shared clonotypes exhibited diminished generation probabilities. Shared across a few donors were roughly 5% of the naive CD4 clonotypes.

Clones were sequenced by immunoSEQ multiplex PCR, and TCRdb holds only the in-frame ones, with some missing. In the table there are approximately 2.4 million clones, approximately 96% of which are singletons. The V gene lost 2 bases and the J gene lost 6 bases, with 14 bases spanning the gap. Germline V lookup: CDR1 SGHTA, CDR2 FQGNSA. The CDR3 is made up of 15 amino acids. The sample holds one count of this clone. Its antigen is undetermined. What was sequenced was naive CD4+ T cells sorted from blood. Indicated subset: CD45RA+ positively selected. The sequence was collected from a man aged 18-30 years in good health. The chain links TRBV7-2 to TRBJ1-5, with a possible D match to TRBD1 (6 bases). In nucleotides, the CDR3 is TGTGCCAGCAGCTTACAACTACAGGGTGCTCAGCCCCAGCATTTT. This sequence encodes CASSLQLQGAQPQHF.